This T cell receptor beta chain was recovered during a study of blood T cell repertoires in COVID-19. Authors' methods: How many nucleated cells were present was estimated from reference gene primer amplification. The table came from immunoSEQ multiplex PCR; TCRdb's copy has only in-frame clones and leaves some out. The DNA gave D and trimming, while V, J and clone size come from that table. The table shows around 51,000 clones, with 65% to 90% occurring only once. V trimming: 6 bases; J trimming: 5 bases; junction bases outside the gene matches: 9. The length of the CDR3 is 15 residues. From germline, CDR1 is MNHEY and CDR2 SMNVEV (reference sequence).

The rearrangement joins TRBV27 to TRBJ1-4, with TRBD1 matching over 7 bases. The sequence derives from an elderly woman with acute or convalescent COVID-19. The sequenced material came from peripheral blood. For the CDR3, the DNA is TGTGCCAGCAGGAGGAACGCGGACAGGAATGAAAAACTGTTTTTT. Protein: CASRRNADRNEKLFF.